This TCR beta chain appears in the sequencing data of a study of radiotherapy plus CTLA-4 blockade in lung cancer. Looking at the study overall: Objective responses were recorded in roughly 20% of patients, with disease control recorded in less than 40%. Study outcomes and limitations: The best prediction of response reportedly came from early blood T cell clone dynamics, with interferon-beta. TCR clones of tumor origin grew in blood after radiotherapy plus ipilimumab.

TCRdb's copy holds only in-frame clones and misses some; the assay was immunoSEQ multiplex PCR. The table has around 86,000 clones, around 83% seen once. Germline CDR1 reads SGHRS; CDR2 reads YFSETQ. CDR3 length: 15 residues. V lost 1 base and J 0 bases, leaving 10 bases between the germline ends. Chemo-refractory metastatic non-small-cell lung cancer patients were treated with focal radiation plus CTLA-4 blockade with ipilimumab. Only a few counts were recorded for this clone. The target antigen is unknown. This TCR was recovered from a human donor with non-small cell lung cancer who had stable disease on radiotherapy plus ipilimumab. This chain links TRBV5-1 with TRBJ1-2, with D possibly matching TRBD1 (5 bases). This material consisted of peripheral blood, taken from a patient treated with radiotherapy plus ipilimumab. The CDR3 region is CASSLSQGTNYGYTF. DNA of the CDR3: TGCGCCAGCAGCTTGTCGCAGGGAACTAACTATGGCTACACCTTC.